This is a list of T cell receptor beta chains from one sample in a study of type 1 regulatory T cells. TCRdb recomputed calls from the reads with MiXCR, one row per CDR3 protein. The table includes 60,000 to 70,000 distinct CDR3 sequences, around 63% detected once. Their antigens are not known. Input material: cultured T cells, either the whole culture or a sorted T cell fraction (not recorded which). These receptors were obtained from a human donor in good health. CDR3s include the opening cysteine and the closing phenylalanine or tryptophan. Fields, in order: V gene, clone size, D gene, J gene, CDR3 protein, CDR3 DNA. The D gene is left open where the match is weak. Clone sizes are given selectively: once, few, many, or a class where the clone is expanded.

V gene: TRBV12-3/TRBV12-4
clone size: once
D gene: NA
J gene: TRBJ2-7
CDR3 protein: CASPWERHEQYF
CDR3 DNA: TGTGCCAGCCCCTGGGAGCGACACGAGCAGTACTTC

V gene: TRBV19
clone size: NA
D gene: NA
J gene: TRBJ2-2
CDR3 protein: CASSPQRGVGANTGELFF
CDR3 DNA: TGTGCCAGTAGCCCACAACGGGGAGTGGGTGCGAACACCGGGGAGCTGTTTTTT

V gene: TRBV11-2
clone size: NA
D gene: NA
J gene: TRBJ2-6
CDR3 protein: CASGATGRPGANVLTF
CDR3 DNA: TGTGCCAGCGGGGCTACAGGGAGGCCAGGGGCCAACGTCCTGACTTTC

V gene: TRBV5-1
clone size: NA
D gene: TRBD1
J gene: TRBJ2-2
CDR3 protein: CASRLTTGGANTGELFF
CDR3 DNA: TGCGCCAGCAGACTTACTACAGGGGGCGCGAACACCGGGGAGCTGTTTTTT

V gene: TRBV20-1
clone size: NA
D gene: NA
J gene: TRBJ2-1
CDR3 protein: CSAGGSLDEQFF
CDR3 DNA: TGCAGTGCCGGAGGGTCGCTCGATGAGCAGTTCTTC

V gene: TRBV7-2
clone size: NA
D gene: NA
J gene: TRBJ2-7
CDR3 protein: CASSFRTNSYEQYF
CDR3 DNA: TGTGCCAGCAGCTTCCGGACTAATTCCTACGAGCAGTACTTC

V gene: TRBV20-1
clone size: once
D gene: NA
J gene: TRBJ1-1
CDR3 protein: CSANPRLNTEAFF
CDR3 DNA: TGCAGTGCTAACCCGAGATTGAACACTGAAGCTTTCTTT

V gene: TRBV6-2/TRBV6-3
clone size: NA
D gene: NA
J gene: TRBJ2-1
CDR3 protein: CASSYRLSGEQFF
CDR3 DNA: TGTGCCAGCAGTTACAGGCTGAGCGGGGAGCAGTTCTTC

V gene: TRBV27
clone size: NA
D gene: NA
J gene: TRBJ1-5
CDR3 protein: CASSRSDSSNQPQHF
CDR3 DNA: TGTGCCAGCAGTCGATCGGACAGCAGCAATCAGCCCCAGCATTTT

V gene: TRBV11-2
clone size: few
D gene: NA
J gene: TRBJ1-2
CDR3 protein: CASRGEGGYGYTF
CDR3 DNA: TGTGCCAGCAGAGGGGAGGGGGGCTATGGCTACACCTTC

V gene: TRBV3-1
clone size: NA
D gene: TRBD1
J gene: TRBJ1-2
CDR3 protein: CASSQERTGTNYGYTF
CDR3 DNA: TGTGCCAGCAGCCAAGAAAGGACAGGGACTAACTATGGCTACACCTTC

V gene: TRBV20-1
clone size: NA
D gene: TRBD2
J gene: TRBJ2-4
CDR3 protein: CSAVKAGVNQNIQYF
CDR3 DNA: TGCAGTGCGGTTAAAGCGGGAGTAAACCAAAACATTCAGTACTTC

V gene: TRBV7-9
clone size: NA
D gene: NA
J gene: TRBJ1-2
CDR3 protein: CASSFDANYGYTF
CDR3 DNA: TGTGCCAGCAGCTTCGACGCCAACTATGGCTACACCTTC

V gene: TRBV20-1
clone size: NA
D gene: TRBD2
J gene: TRBJ2-1
CDR3 protein: CSAETSGPYNEQFF
CDR3 DNA: TGCAGTGCAGAAACTAGCGGGCCTTACAATGAGCAGTTCTTC

V gene: TRBV29-1
clone size: NA
D gene: TRBD1
J gene: TRBJ2-5
CDR3 protein: CSVETPGGGGLKTQYF
CDR3 DNA: TGCAGCGTTGAAACCCCAGGGGGCGGTGGGTTGAAGACCCAGTACTTC

V gene: TRBV5-6
clone size: NA
D gene: NA
J gene: TRBJ2-5
CDR3 protein: CASSFGRETQYF
CDR3 DNA: TGTGCCAGCAGCTTTGGGCGGGAGACCCAGTACTTC

V gene: TRBV20-1
clone size: NA
D gene: NA
J gene: TRBJ2-1
CDR3 protein: CSAMGDNEQFF
CDR3 DNA: TGCAGTGCTATGGGAGACAATGAGCAGTTCTTC

V gene: TRBV20-1
clone size: NA
D gene: NA
J gene: TRBJ2-3
CDR3 protein: CSASESDTQYF
CDR3 DNA: TGCAGTGCTAGCGAGTCAGATACGCAGTATTTT

V gene: TRBV5-1
clone size: few
D gene: TRBD2
J gene: TRBJ2-1
CDR3 protein: CASSLGLAGRNNEQFF
CDR3 DNA: TGCGCCAGCAGCTTGGGACTAGCGGGAAGGAATAATGAGCAGTTCTTC

V gene: TRBV7-2
clone size: NA
D gene: NA
J gene: TRBJ2-5
CDR3 protein: CASSSMGPAGLGETQYF
CDR3 DNA: TGTGCCAGCAGCTCAATGGGGCCCGCGGGGCTCGGAGAGACCCAGTACTTC

V gene: TRBV7-2
clone size: few
D gene: TRBD2
J gene: TRBJ2-7
CDR3 protein: CASSLVSGGRNEQYF
CDR3 DNA: TGTGCCAGCAGCTTAGTTAGCGGGGGAAGGAACGAGCAGTACTTC

V gene: TRBV18
clone size: NA
D gene: NA
J gene: TRBJ2-5
CDR3 protein: CASSPLGGNRETQYF
CDR3 DNA: TGTGCCAGCTCACCACTAGGGGGGAACAGAGAGACCCAGTACTTC

V gene: TRBV12-3/TRBV12-4
clone size: NA
D gene: NA
J gene: TRBJ2-7
CDR3 protein: CASSFTSPIVGRNEQYF
CDR3 DNA: TGTGCCAGCAGTTTTACATCCCCTATAGTGGGACGCAACGAGCAGTACTTC

V gene: TRBV11-3
clone size: NA
D gene: NA
J gene: TRBJ2-5
CDR3 protein: CASSLYPGETQYF
CDR3 DNA: TGTGCCAGCAGCTTATACCCTGGGGAGACCCAGTACTTC

V gene: TRBV9
clone size: NA
D gene: NA
J gene: TRBJ2-3
CDR3 protein: CASSAPGLITDTQYF
CDR3 DNA: TGTGCCAGCAGCGCCCCGGGCCTTATCACAGATACGCAGTATTTT

V gene: TRBV5-5
clone size: NA
D gene: TRBD1
J gene: TRBJ2-1
CDR3 protein: CASSLARRDRDFNEQFF
CDR3 DNA: TGTGCCAGCAGCTTGGCCCGGAGGGACAGGGATTTCAATGAGCAGTTCTTC

V gene: TRBV4-1
clone size: NA
D gene: NA
J gene: TRBJ2-2
CDR3 protein: CASSHPSRSSNTGELFF
CDR3 DNA: TGCGCCAGCAGCCACCCTAGCCGGAGTTCGAACACCGGGGAGCTGTTTTTT

V gene: TRBV12-3/TRBV12-4
clone size: NA
D gene: NA
J gene: TRBJ2-2
CDR3 protein: CASSFVRGKTGELFF
CDR3 DNA: TGTGCCAGCAGTTTCGTAAGGGGAAAGACCGGGGAGCTGTTTTTT

V gene: TRBV20-1
clone size: NA
D gene: TRBD2
J gene: TRBJ2-1
CDR3 protein: CSAQSSGRSYNEQFF
CDR3 DNA: TGCAGTGCTCAATCTAGCGGGAGATCCTACAATGAGCAGTTCTTC

V gene: TRBV10-3
clone size: few
D gene: NA
J gene: TRBJ2-3
CDR3 protein: CAISESIEEATQYF
CDR3 DNA: TGTGCCATCAGTGAGTCGATTGAGGAAGCCACGCAGTATTTT

V gene: TRBV19
clone size: NA
D gene: NA
J gene: TRBJ1-1
CDR3 protein: CASSQVRGTEAFF
CDR3 DNA: TGTGCCAGTAGTCAGGTCAGGGGAACTGAAGCTTTCTTT

V gene: TRBV20-1
clone size: few
D gene: NA
J gene: TRBJ1-2
CDR3 protein: CSASTQGYTF
CDR3 DNA: TGCAGTGCTAGTACCCAAGGCTACACCTTC

V gene: TRBV20-1
clone size: few
D gene: NA
J gene: TRBJ2-4
CDR3 protein: CSASPGATKNIQYF
CDR3 DNA: TGCAGTGCGTCCCCCGGGGCAACCAAAAACATTCAGTACTTC

V gene: TRBV5-1
clone size: NA
D gene: NA
J gene: TRBJ2-5
CDR3 protein: CASSLSGDPQETQYF
CDR3 DNA: TGCGCCAGCAGCTTATCAGGAGACCCCCAAGAGACCCAGTACTTC

V gene: TRBV7-9
clone size: once
D gene: NA
J gene: TRBJ2-3
CDR3 protein: CASSSSSYRERNTQYF
CDR3 DNA: TGTGCCAGCAGCTCCTCCTCCTACAGGGAAAGGAATACGCAGTATTTT

V gene: TRBV27
clone size: NA
D gene: TRBD2
J gene: TRBJ2-7
CDR3 protein: CASSSLAGEARYF
CDR3 DNA: TGTGCCAGCAGTTCGCTAGCGGGAGAGGCAAGATACTTC

V gene: TRBV7-9
clone size: NA
D gene: TRBD2
J gene: TRBJ2-1
CDR3 protein: CASSKILAGGRDEQFF
CDR3 DNA: TGTGCCAGCAGCAAAATACTAGCGGGAGGGCGGGATGAGCAGTTCTTC

V gene: TRBV20-1
clone size: NA
D gene: NA
J gene: TRBJ2-5
CDR3 protein: CSASPGTEETQYF
CDR3 DNA: TGCAGTGCCAGTCCCGGGACGGAAGAGACCCAGTACTTC

V gene: TRBV3-1
clone size: NA
D gene: TRBD2
J gene: TRBJ2-1
CDR3 protein: CASRSSGISYNEQFF
CDR3 DNA: TGTGCCAGCAGATCTAGCGGCATCTCCTACAATGAGCAGTTCTTC

V gene: TRBV12-3/TRBV12-4
clone size: NA
D gene: NA
J gene: TRBJ2-1
CDR3 protein: CASSTLYSYNEQFF
CDR3 DNA: TGTGCCAGCAGCACCCTCTATTCCTACAATGAGCAGTTCTTC